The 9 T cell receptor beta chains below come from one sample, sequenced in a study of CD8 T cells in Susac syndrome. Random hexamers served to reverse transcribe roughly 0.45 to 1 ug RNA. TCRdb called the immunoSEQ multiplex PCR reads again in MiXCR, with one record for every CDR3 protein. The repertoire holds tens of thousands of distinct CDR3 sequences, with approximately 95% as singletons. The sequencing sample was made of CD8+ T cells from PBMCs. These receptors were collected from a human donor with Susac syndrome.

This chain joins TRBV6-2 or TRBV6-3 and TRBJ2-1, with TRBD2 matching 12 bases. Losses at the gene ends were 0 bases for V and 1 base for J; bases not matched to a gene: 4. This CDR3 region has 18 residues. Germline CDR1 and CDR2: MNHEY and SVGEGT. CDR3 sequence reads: CASSYSKTSGGSYNEQFF. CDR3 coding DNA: TGTGCCAGCAGTTACTCCAAGACTAGCGGGGGTTCCTACAATGAGCAGTTCTTC.

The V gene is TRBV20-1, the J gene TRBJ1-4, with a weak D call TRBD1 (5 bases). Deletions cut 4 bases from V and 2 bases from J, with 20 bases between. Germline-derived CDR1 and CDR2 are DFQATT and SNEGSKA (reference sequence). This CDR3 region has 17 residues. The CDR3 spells CSAIFGDGLRTNEKLFF. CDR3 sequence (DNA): TGCAGTGCTATTTTCGGGGACGGACTTAGGACTAATGAAAAACTGTTTTTT.

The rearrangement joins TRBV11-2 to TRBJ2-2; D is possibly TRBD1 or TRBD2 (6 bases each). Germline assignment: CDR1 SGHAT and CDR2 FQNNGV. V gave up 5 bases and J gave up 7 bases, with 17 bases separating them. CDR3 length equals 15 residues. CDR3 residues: CASSQTSGGGGELFF. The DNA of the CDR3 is TGTGCCAGCAGCCAGACTAGTGGGGGCGGCGGGGAGCTGTTTTTT.

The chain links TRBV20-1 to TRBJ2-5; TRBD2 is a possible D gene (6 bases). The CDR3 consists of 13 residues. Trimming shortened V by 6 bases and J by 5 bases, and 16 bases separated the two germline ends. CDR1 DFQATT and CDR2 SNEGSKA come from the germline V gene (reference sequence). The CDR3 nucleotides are TGCAGTGCCGAGAGCCCGGGGGTGGAGACCCAGTACTTC. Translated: CSAESPGVETQYF.

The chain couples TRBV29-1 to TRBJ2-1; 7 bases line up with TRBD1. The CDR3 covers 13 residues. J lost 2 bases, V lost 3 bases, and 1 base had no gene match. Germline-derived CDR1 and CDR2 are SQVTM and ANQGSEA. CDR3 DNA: TGCAGCGTTGAGACAGGGACCTACAATGAGCAGTTCTTC. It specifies CSVETGTYNEQFF.

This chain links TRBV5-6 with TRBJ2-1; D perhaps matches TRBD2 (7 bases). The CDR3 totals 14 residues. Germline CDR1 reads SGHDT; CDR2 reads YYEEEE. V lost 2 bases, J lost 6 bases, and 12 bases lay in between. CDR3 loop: CASSFGGGGNEQFF. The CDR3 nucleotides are TGTGCCAGCAGCTTCGGGGGAGGGGGCAATGAGCAGTTCTTC.

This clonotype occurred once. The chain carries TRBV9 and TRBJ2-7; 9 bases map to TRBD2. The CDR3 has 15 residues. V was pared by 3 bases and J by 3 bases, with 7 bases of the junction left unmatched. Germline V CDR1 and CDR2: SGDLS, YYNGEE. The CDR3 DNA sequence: TGTGCCAGCAGCGGCCGTAGCGGGGGCATCTACGAGCAGTACTTC. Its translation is CASSGRSGGIYEQYF.

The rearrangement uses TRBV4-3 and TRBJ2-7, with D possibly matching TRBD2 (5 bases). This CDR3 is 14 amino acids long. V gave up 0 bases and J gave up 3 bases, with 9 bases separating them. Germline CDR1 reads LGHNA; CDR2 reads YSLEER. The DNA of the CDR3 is TGCGCCAGCAGCCAAGATAGGACTTTCTACGAGCAGTACTTC. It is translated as CASSQDRTFYEQYF.

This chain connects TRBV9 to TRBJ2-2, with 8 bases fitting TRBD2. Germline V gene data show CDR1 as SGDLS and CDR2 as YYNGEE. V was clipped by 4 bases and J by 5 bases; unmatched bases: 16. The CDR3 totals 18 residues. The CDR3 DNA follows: TGTGCCAGCAGCCACCCTGAGAGCGGGAGTTCCAGGACCGGGGAGCTGTTTTTT. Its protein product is CASSHPESGSSRTGELFF.